These 28 T cell receptor delta chains were sequenced from one sample in a study of delta chain sequences of gamma delta T cells. TCRdb used CATT to re-call clones from the PCR reads. The repertoire consists of 3,000 or so delta-chain clones, with under 80% occurring once and the leading ten covering under 65%. The sequenced sample consisted of a tumor sample. The receptors derive from a human donor with breast cancer.

The J gene is TRDJ1, the V gene TRDV1, with TRDD3 matching over 7 bases. The CDR3 contains 17 residues. Per the germline V gene, CDR1 is TSWWSYY and CDR2 is QGS. The J segment lost 1 base and the V segment lost 3 bases, leaving 11 bases of the junction unmatched. CDR3 nucleotide sequence: TGTGCTCTTGGGGATCTCGTCCTGGGGGTCGTCACCGATAAACTCATCTTT. Protein product: CALGDLVLGVVTDKLIF.

As to this clone: The protein held in TCRdb is that of a much larger clone and does not match this DNA's translation at residue 6, likely because of a read error; the protein shown is translated from the DNA. The V gene is TRDV2, the J gene TRDJ1, with 7 bases matching TRDD3. The J segment lost 8 bases and the V segment lost 3 bases, leaving 14 bases of the junction unmatched. CDR3 length: 15 amino acids. Germline loops: CDR1 GEAIGNYY, CDR2 EKD. The CDR3 bases are TGTGCCTGTGACGAAGCCACTGGGGATAAAGGGAAACTCATCTTT. Its protein is CACDEATGDKGKLIF.

The V and J genes are TRDV2 and TRDJ1, with D possibly matching TRDD3 (6 bases). V was cut by 0 bases and J by 10 bases, with 35 bases left in between. Germline assignment: CDR1 GEAIGNYY and CDR2 EKD. The CDR3 covers 20 residues. This chain's CDR3 is CACDTLSSEGDRPYTVILIF. The CDR3 DNA reads as TGTGCCTGTGACACCTTGTCAAGTGAGGGGGACCGACCTTATACCGTTATACTCATCTTT.

As concerns this clone: The protein TCRdb gives is from a much larger clone and does not agree with this DNA's translation at residue 4, likely a read error; the protein shown here comes from the DNA. J is TRDJ1 and V is TRDV2, with TRDD3 matching 10 bases. CDR3 size: 18 residues. Germline V gene data show CDR1 as GEAIGNYY and CDR2 as EKD. The CDR3 DNA follows: TGTGCCTGTGTCACCGTCCGTGGGGGATACTCCCCCACCGATAAACTCATCTTT. Amino acids: CACVTVRGGYSPTDKLIF.

About this clone itself: One junction end disagrees with the germline gene, perhaps due to a read error. This chain connects TRDV2 to TRDJ1, with unresolved D. Germline V CDR1 and CDR2: GEAIGNYY, EKD. This CDR3 comprises 20 residues. CDR3 coding DNA: TGTTCCTGTGACACCGTGTCAAGGGAGCTGGAACGAACTTACACCGATAAACTCATCTTT. It yields the protein CSCDTVSRELERTYTDKLIF.

The sample holds a few counts of this clone. The TCRdb record carries a much larger clone's protein, which differs from this DNA's translation at residue 4; a read error is the likely cause, and the protein listed here is the DNA translation. V and J are TRDV2 and TRDJ1; D is uncertain. The CDR3 contains 14 residues. Looked up from germline, CDR1 is GEAIGNYY and CDR2 is EKD. The CDR3 region is CACYTVSKYDKLIF. In DNA, the CDR3 is TGTGCCTGTTACACCGTTTCGAAGTACGATAAACTCATCTTT.

This clone showed up just a few times. The protein held in TCRdb is that of a much larger clone and does not match this DNA's translation at residue 5, likely because of a read error; the protein shown is translated from the DNA. The V and J genes are TRDV2 and TRDJ1, with a weak D call TRDD3 (6 bases). V was trimmed by 3 bases and J by 0 bases, leaving 16 bases between them. Germline CDR1 GEAIGNYY, CDR2 EKD. This CDR3 is built from 16 residues. CDR3 sequence: CACDLLGGTDTDKLIF. The CDR3 DNA follows: TGTGCCTGTGACCTACTCGGGGGGACAGACACCGATAAACTCATCTTT.

With respect to this clone: TCRdb shows a much larger clone's protein in place of this DNA's translation, and the two differ at residue 10, likely through a read error; the protein shown is translated from the DNA. The chain is built from TRDV2 and TRDJ1, with D unresolved. V was shortened by 0 bases and J by 7 bases, with 14 bases between the two germline ends. The CDR3 covers 14 residues. Germline values: CDR1 GEAIGNYY, CDR2 EKD. For the CDR3, the DNA is TGTGCCTGTGACACCGTTGTTCAGGGAATTAAACTCATCTTT. Translation gives CACDTVVQGIKLIF.

This clone is labeled medium-sized. One base separates it from a far larger clone, so it is likely a read error. Other DNA sequences of this sample code for an identical CDR3. The V gene is TRDV2, the J gene TRDJ1, with TRDD3 matching over 7 bases. The CDR3 length is 15 residues. V gave up 4 bases and J gave up 0 bases; unmatched junction bases: 7. Germline CDR1 GEAIGNYY, CDR2 EKD. The CDR3 spells CACDPVGEDTDKLIF. The CDR3 nucleotides read TGTGCCTGTGATCCAGTGGGGGAGGACACCGATAAACTCATCTTT.

On this clone: TCRdb's listed protein matches a much larger clone and diverges from this DNA's translation at residue 9, likely through a read error; the protein shown comes from the DNA. The chain combines TRDV1 with TRDJ1; 7 bases line up with TRDD3. Unmatched junction bases numbered 14, after V lost 0 bases and J lost 1 base. Germline V gene sequence: CDR1 TSWWSYY, CDR2 QGS. The CDR3 extends over 19 amino acids. CDR3 in DNA: TGTGCTCTTGGGGAACTCCTCTTTCGCTGGGGGGTTTTCACCGATAAACTCATCTTT. Protein: CALGELLFRWGVFTDKLIF.

The V gene is TRDV2, the J gene TRDJ1; tentatively, D is TRDD3 (6 bases). V was trimmed by 3 bases and J by 11 bases, leaving 39 bases between them. This CDR3 region has 20 residues. The germline V gene encodes CDR1 GEAIGNYY and CDR2 EKD. The chain's CDR3 is CACDALSWEGDRPYTVILIF. Written as DNA, the CDR3 is TGTGCCTGTGACGCCTTGTCATGGGAGGGGGACCGACCTTACACCGTCATCCTCATCTTT.

The sample holds a few counts of this clone. With only one base between it and a far larger clone, this is likely a read error. Other nucleotide sequences in the sample specify the same CDR3. V and J are TRDV2 and TRDJ1; weak D call: TRDD3 (5 bases). CDR1 and CDR2 (germline): GEAIGNYY, EKD. V was shortened by 0 bases and J by 7 bases, with 14 bases between the two germline ends. The length of the CDR3 is 14 residues. CDR3 sequence: CACDTVVQGFKLIF. Written as DNA, the CDR3 is TGTGCCTGTGACACCGTCGTTCAGGGATTTAAACTCATCTTT.

Remarks on this clone: The protein in TCRdb stems from a much larger clone and differs at residue 4 from this DNA's translation, likely a read error; here the protein is translated from the DNA. The rearrangement links TRDV2 to TRDJ3, with 7 bases matching TRDD3. Germline V gene data show CDR1 as GEAIGNYY and CDR2 as EKD. This CDR3 has 18 amino acids. CDR3 DNA sequence: TGTGCCTGTGGCACCCTTGGCGGGGGATTCTGGGACACCCGACAGATGTTTTTC. It yields the protein CACGTLGGGFWDTRQMFF.

The gene calls are TRDV1 and TRDJ1; 9 bases map to TRDD3. The CDR3 contains 18 residues. CDR1 is TSWWSYY and CDR2 is QGS in the germline V gene. With 2 bases clipped from V and 0 bases from J, the junction kept 10 bases outside the gene matches. CDR3 region: CALGEGVSLGDYTDKLIF. The CDR3 nucleotides are TGTGCTCTTGGGGAAGGAGTGTCACTGGGGGACTACACCGATAAACTCATCTTT.

This clone was detected a few times. TCRdb's listed protein matches a much larger clone and diverges from this DNA's translation at residue 5, likely through a read error; the protein shown comes from the DNA. The chain carries TRDV2 and TRDJ1; D may be TRDD3 (5 bases). The germline gives CDR1 GEAIGNYY, CDR2 EKD. The CDR3 is 15 amino acids. V gave up 3 bases and J gave up 1 base, with 14 bases separating them. CDR3 DNA: TGTGCCTGTGACGCCGTGGGGAAAACCACCGATAAACTCATCTTT. Its protein product is CACDAVGKTTDKLIF.

Note on this clone: A read error is likely here: a far larger clone is one base away. The identical CDR3 is also encoded by other nucleotide sequences in the sample. The chain carries TRDV2 and TRDJ1; the match to TRDD3 covers 12 bases. There are 19 residues in the CDR3. Germline assignment: CDR1 GEAIGNYY and CDR2 EKD. V was clipped by 1 base and J by 5 bases; unmatched bases: 16. CDR3 nucleotides: TGTGCCTGTGACACTATAGGCTGGGGGATACGCGACGGGGTTGATAAACTCATCTTT. This codes for CACDTIGWGIRDGVDKLIF.

Comments on this clone: The protein TCRdb gives is from a much larger clone and does not agree with this DNA's translation at residue 9, likely a read error; the protein shown here comes from the DNA. The gene calls are TRDV2 and TRDJ1; TRDD3 agrees at 7 bases. Germline-derived CDR1 and CDR2 are GEAIGNYY and EKD. J gave up 0 bases and V 3 bases, and 9 bases lay outside the gene matches. The CDR3 length is 16 residues. The CDR3 protein is CACDGLGEAYTDKLIF. In DNA form, the CDR3 reads TGTGCCTGTGACGGATTGGGGGAAGCGTACACCGATAAACTCATCTTT.

No J gene was assigned, while the V gene was called as TRDV2; the DNA was not used to check the table's D call, TRDD3. CDR3 length: 16 residues. Per the germline V gene, CDR1 is GEAIGNYY and CDR2 is EKD. The CDR3 loop reads CACDPVGEATADLLFF. CDR3 in DNA: TGTGCCTGTGACCCCGTGGGGGAGGCTACCGCTGATCTCCTCTTCTTT.

The chain couples TRDV2 to TRDJ1; D gene uncertain. The CDR3 covers 17 residues. CDR1 is GEAIGNYY, CDR2 EKD, per germline. The ends were cut back, 2 bases at V and 0 bases at J, with 18 bases in the middle. CDR3 protein: CACDIVIVERNTDKLIF. DNA for the CDR3: TGTGCCTGTGACATCGTAATCGTGGAGAGGAACACCGATAAACTCATCTTT.

In regard to this clone: A read error may produce the germline difference seen at one junction end. J is TRDJ1 and V is TRDV1; 7 bases map to TRDD2. In germline, CDR1 is TSWWSYY, CDR2 QGS. The CDR3 length is 24 residues. The CDR3 region has the DNA TGTGCTCTTGTGGAACGACGGATCGCGGCCTTCCTCCAAAGTGGTTGCCACTACACCGCTAAACTCACCTTT. The encoded protein is CALVERRIAAFLQSGCHYTAKLTF.

Remarks on this clone: The junction does not match germline at one end; this may be a read error. The chain has TRDV2 and TRDJ1; no clear D gene. Per germline, CDR1 GEAIGNYY and CDR2 EKD. CDR3 length: 16 residues. This CDR3 is CACDTGAETDNLKFIF. The CDR3 nucleotides read TGTGCCTGTGACACTGGTGCGGAGACTGATAACCTTAAATTCATATTT.

Note on this clone: TCRdb assigns this DNA the protein of a much larger clone, which departs from its translation at residue 2; this likely reflects a read error, and the protein shown comes from translating the DNA. The chain joins TRDV2 to TRDJ1; 7 bases match TRDD3. The CDR3 runs to 16 residues. The V gene's germline CDR1 is GEAIGNYY and CDR2 EKD. CDR3 sequence: CSCDGLGESYTDKLIF. The CDR3, as DNA: TGTTCCTGTGACGGATTGGGGGAATCGTACACCGATAAACTCATCTTT.

The chain links TRDV2 to TRDJ1, with D tentatively TRDD2 or TRDD3 (5 bases each). CDR1 is GEAIGNYY and CDR2 is EKD in the germline V gene. The CDR3 consists of 15 residues. The V and J ends lost 5 bases and 9 bases respectively, with 24 bases between them. Here the CDR3 reads CACAPLGYDSYQLIF. Written as DNA, the CDR3 is TGTGCCTGTGCCCCATTGGGGTATGACTCCTATCAACTCATCTTT.

This rearrangement joins TRDV2 to TRDJ1, with 7 bases lining up with TRDD3. Per germline, CDR1 GEAIGNYY and CDR2 EKD. This CDR3 region has 20 residues. With 0 bases clipped from V and 4 bases from J, the junction kept 22 bases outside the gene matches. CDR3 in DNA: TGTGCCTGTGACACCGTGTCGAGGAAGGGGGATCGACCCTACTGCGATAAACTCATCTTT. The encoded protein is CACDTVSRKGDRPYCDKLIF.

Comment on this clone: The protein that TCRdb holds for this DNA derives from a much larger clone and differs from the translated DNA at residues 2 and 3, which likely indicates a read error; the protein shown here is translated from the DNA. The chain employs TRDV2 and TRDJ1; 8 positions match TRDD3. Germline V gives CDR1 GEAIGNYY, CDR2 EKD. The CDR3 has 16 residues. Written as DNA, the CDR3 is TGTTCCTTTGACAACCTGGGGGAGGAAAGCACCGATAAACTCATCTTT. The encoded protein is CSFDNLGEESTDKLIF.

With respect to this clone: One end of the junction fails to match germline, which may point to a read error. The chain is built from TRDV1 and TRDJ1, with TRDD3 matching 9 bases. This CDR3 has 26 amino acids. Per germline, CDR1 TSWWSYY and CDR2 QGS. CDR3 nucleotides: TGTGCTCTTGAGGAACTATTGTATCGGGACCCCCTGGGGGATTTGCTGTCTGTAACAGACACCGATATATTTATCTTT. Its protein is CALEELLYRDPLGDLLSVTDTDIFIF.

The sample holds one count of this clone. The junction departs from the called germline gene at one end, perhaps through a read error. The chain recombines TRDV2 with TRDJ1; weak D call: TRDD3 (5 bases). The germline CDR1 and CDR2 sequences are GEAIGNYY and EKD. CDR3 size: 20 residues. CDR3 DNA sequence: TGTGCCTTTGACCCCGTGTCAAGGGATGCGGATCGACCTTACTCCGTTAAACTCATCTTT. Its translation: CAFDPVSRDADRPYSVKLIF.

As concerns this clone: A read error likely explains why the TCRdb protein, taken from a much larger clone, differs from this DNA's translation at residue 4; the protein shown is translated from the DNA. This rearrangement joins TRDV1 to TRDJ1, with 12 bases matching TRDD3. This CDR3 has 19 residues. CDR1 is TSWWSYY, CDR2 QGS, per germline. In DNA form, the CDR3 reads TGTGCTCTTGTGGAAGACCCCCACTGGGGGATACCATATGGCGATAAACTCATCTTT. It yields the protein CALVEDPHWGIPYGDKLIF.